The subject of this entry is one T cell receptor (beta chain). Its antigen remains unidentified. The data originate from a study of OX40 agonist ivuxolimab in advanced cancers. About the research overall: Each patient was given ivuxolimab into a vein every 2 weeks, at 0.01 to 10 mg/kg.

Overall study findings and caveats: A proportion of nonresponders additionally exhibited low normalized T-cell clonal expansion. Patients with a partial response at 0.1-3.0 mg/kg had among the lowest clonal expansion.

TCRdb keeps only in-frame clones here, not all; method: immunoSEQ multiplex PCR. The data contain about 26,000 clones, roughly 73% of them singletons. This clonotype originated in an adult with an advanced solid tumor such as melanoma, head and neck, liver or kidney cancer. The sequenced sample was CD4+ or CD8+ T cells sorted from blood, obtained in a trial of the OX40 agonist ivuxolimab.

The CDR3 DNA reads as TGTGCCCTCAAACCCCAAGTCGAACGAGCGTACTACGAGCAGTACTTC. Encoded protein: CALKPQVERAYYEQYF. The rearrangement joins TRBV7-7 to TRBJ2-7; D unclear. In germline, CDR1 is SSHAT, CDR2 FNYEAQ (reference sequence). Trimming took 11 bases from V and 3 from J, leaving 26 bases between them. The CDR3 sequence is 16 residues long. Variable domain in full (rest from reference TRBV7-7 and TRBJ2-7): GAGVSQSPRYKVTKRGQDVTLRCDPISSHATLYWYQQALGQGPEFLTYFNYEAQPDKSGLPSDRFSAERPEGSISTLTIQRTEQRDSAMYRCALKPQVERAYYEQYFGPGTRLTVT.